This T cell receptor (beta chain) was identified in a study of Tregs in tolerant kidney transplant recipients. Germline lookup yields CDR1 SGHNT and CDR2 YENEEA. CDR3 length: 15 amino acids. The junction had 9 bases not matched to a gene; V was cut back by 5 bases and J by 5 bases. Clones were read by immunoSEQ multiplex PCR, and TCRdb kept only the in-frame ones, dropping some. The table records around 16,000 clones, around nine tenths of them present only once. This sequence originates from a human donor in good health. V is TRBV11-3 and J is TRBJ2-5; 9 positions match TRBD1. Material for sequencing was CD8+ T cells from blood. CDR3 residues: CASSPRQGVLETQYF. CDR3 in DNA: TGTGCCAGCAGCCCTCGACAGGGGGTACTGGAGACCCAGTACTTC.